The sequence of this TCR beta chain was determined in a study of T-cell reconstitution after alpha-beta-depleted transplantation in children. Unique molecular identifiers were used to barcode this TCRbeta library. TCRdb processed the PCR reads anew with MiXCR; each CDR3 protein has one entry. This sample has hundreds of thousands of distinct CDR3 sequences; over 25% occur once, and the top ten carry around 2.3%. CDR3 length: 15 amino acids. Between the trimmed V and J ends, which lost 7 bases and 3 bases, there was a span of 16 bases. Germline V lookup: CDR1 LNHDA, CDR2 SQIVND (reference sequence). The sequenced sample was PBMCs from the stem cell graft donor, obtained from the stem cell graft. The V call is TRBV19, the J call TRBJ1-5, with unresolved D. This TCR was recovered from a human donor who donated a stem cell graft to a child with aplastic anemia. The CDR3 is CASNKQFYLNQPQHF. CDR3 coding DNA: TGTGCCAGTAATAAACAGTTCTATCTCAATCAGCCCCAGCATTTT.